This is a list of T cell receptor beta chains from one sample in a study of cytomegalovirus exposure and HLA in healthy donors. Data came from immunoSEQ multiplex PCR; TCRdb stores just in-frame clones and leaves some out. The table shows about 190,000 clones, with approximately 80% occurring only once. Sequenced sample: PBMCs. The receptor source for this set is a woman younger than 35 in good health and CMV-seropositive. Both conserved end residues are part of each CDR3. A D gene is named only where the DNA matches it firmly. The listing skips clone size in some rows; elsewhere it reads once, few, many or a size class.

>.|TRBV9|TRBD1|TRBJ2-7
TGTGCCAGCAGCGTAGGGGGGGACAGGGGTTACGAGCAGTACTTC
CASSVGGDRGYEQYF
>.|TRBV27|.|TRBJ2-1
TGTGCCAGCAGTCTATCCCGGGGTTTAATCTACAATGAGCAGTTCTTC
CASSLSRGLIYNEQFF
>.|TRBV14|.|TRBJ1-4
TGTGCCAGCAGCCAGGTCCCGGGGGGGCCGGGTGAAAAACTGTTTTTT
CASSQVPGGPGEKLFF
>.|TRBV11-2|.|TRBJ2-2
TGTGCCAGCAGCCGGGGGGCGGTCGGGGAGCTGTTTTTT
CASSRGAVGELFF
>.|TRBV9|.|TRBJ2-3
TGTGCCAGCAGCCAAGGGGTGGATACGCAGTATTTT
CASSQGVDTQYF
>.|TRBV11-2|.|TRBJ1-3
TGTGCCAGCAGTTTCCTAGGGGTTATTTCTGGAAACACCATATATTTT
CASSFLGVISGNTIYF
>.|TRBV29-1|.|TRBJ2-5
TGCAGCGTTGAATGGGGGGTACCCCAAGAGACCCAGTACTTC
CSVEWGVPQETQYF
>.|TRBV6-1|.|TRBJ2-7
TGTGCCAGCAGTACCACAGGGAGGGGGTCCTACGAGCAGTACTTC
CASSTTGRGSYEQYF
>.|TRBV1|.|TRBJ2-7
TGCACCAGCAGCCCTCCCTTTTACGAGCAGTACTTC
CTSSPPFYEQYF
>.|TRBV29-1|TRBD2|TRBJ2-3
TGCAGCGTTGATTTAACTAGCGGGGGCACAGATACGCAGTATTTT
CSVDLTSGGTDTQYF
>.|TRBV10-2|TRBD2|TRBJ2-7
TGCGCCAGCATGGGAGTAGCGGGAACCTACGAGCAGTACTTC
CASMGVAGTYEQYF
>.|TRBV20-1|.|TRBJ2-1
TGCAGTGCTCAAGACTATGAGCAGTTCTTC
CSAQDYEQFF
>.|TRBV19|TRBD1|TRBJ1-5
TGTGCCAGTAGTATAACAGGGGAATCCCAGCCCCAGCATTTT
CASSITGESQPQHF
>once|TRBV6-1|.|TRBJ1-2
TGTGCCAGCAGTGAAGTACTTGCAGGGGAAGGAGGCTATGGCTACACCTTC
CASSEVLAGEGGYGYTF
>.|TRBV15|TRBD1|TRBJ2-7
TGTGCCACCAGCAGAACTGACAGGGGGCCCCTCGAGCAGTACTTC
CATSRTDRGPLEQYF
>.|TRBV6-5|TRBD1|TRBJ2-7
TGTGCCAGCAGGCATAGGACAGGAGAAACCTACGAGCAGTACTTC
CASRHRTGETYEQYF
>.|TRBV15|.|TRBJ2-2
TGTGCCACTCACCAGACTAGTTATGTCGGGGAGCTGTTTTTT
CATHQTSYVGELFF
>once|TRBV5-4|.|TRBJ2-7
TGTGCCAGCAGCCCTTTAGGGGCCTACGAGCAGTACTTC
CASSPLGAYEQYF
>.|TRBV5-4|.|TRBJ2-3
TGTGCCAGCAGCTCGGGGACAGATACGCAGTATTTT
CASSSGTDTQYF
>.|TRBV29-1|.|TRBJ1-2
TGCAGCGTTCTCTCGGTCTATGGCTACACCTTC
CSVLSVYGYTF
>.|TRBV28|.|TRBJ1-1
TGTGCCAGCAGTTTAAGGGGGGGGCTGAACACTGAAGCTTTCTTT
CASSLRGGLNTEAFF
>.|TRBV30|TRBD2|TRBJ2-1
TGTGCCTGGAGTGACCCGTCACTAGCGGGGGGGTGGGAGCAGTTCTTC
CAWSDPSLAGGWEQFF
>few|TRBV12-5|TRBD1|TRBJ1-1
TGTGCTAGTGGTTTGGTACGGACAGGGAAAGCTTTCTTT
CASGLVRTGKAFF
>.|TRBV12-5|.|TRBJ2-7
TGTGCTAGTGGTCCGAGCGTGGGGGAGGTCAACGAGCAGTACTTC
CASGPSVGEVNEQYF
>once|TRBV5-5|TRBD1|TRBJ2-5
TGTGCCAGCAGCCATAGACAGGGGGAAGAGACCCAGTACTTC
CASSHRQGEETQYF
>.|TRBV2|TRBD2|TRBJ2-7
TGTGCCAGCAGTCATACCCTAGCGGGTCCGGCCCTCTACGAGCAGTACTTC
CASSHTLAGPALYEQYF
>.|TRBV6-5|.|TRBJ1-6
TGTGCCAGCAGTTACTTGGCAGGCTCACCCCTCCACTTT
CASSYLAGSPLHF
>.|TRBV18|TRBD1|TRBJ2-7
TGTGCCAGCTCACTGGGACAGATCGGCGAGCAGTACTTC
CASSLGQIGEQYF